This T cell receptor beta chain originates from a study of blood T cell repertoires in COVID-19. Study-wide context: The samples span acute and convalescent COVID-19 from the United States, Italy and Spain. The cDNA or gDNA used as material had been derived from T cells, B-cell-depleted T cells, or PBMCs.

Profiled with immunoSEQ multiplex PCR; TCRdb holds only in-frame clones, not every one. The sample lists some 430,000 clones; 90% were seen once. Germline CDR1 and CDR2: SGHAT and FQNNGV. The CDR3 loop spans 15 amino acids. Trimming removed 8 bases at V and 0 bases at J, with 14 bases between. Input material: PBMCs or T cells enriched from blood (not recorded which). The clonotype comes from a man aged 18-30 years who had recovered from COVID-19. This sequence joins TRBV11-2 and TRBJ1-3; the D gene is possibly TRBD1 (6 bases). CDR3 DNA: TGTGCCAGCGGGACATCATTATCCTCTGGAAACACCATATATTTT. Translated: CASGTSLSSGNTIYF.